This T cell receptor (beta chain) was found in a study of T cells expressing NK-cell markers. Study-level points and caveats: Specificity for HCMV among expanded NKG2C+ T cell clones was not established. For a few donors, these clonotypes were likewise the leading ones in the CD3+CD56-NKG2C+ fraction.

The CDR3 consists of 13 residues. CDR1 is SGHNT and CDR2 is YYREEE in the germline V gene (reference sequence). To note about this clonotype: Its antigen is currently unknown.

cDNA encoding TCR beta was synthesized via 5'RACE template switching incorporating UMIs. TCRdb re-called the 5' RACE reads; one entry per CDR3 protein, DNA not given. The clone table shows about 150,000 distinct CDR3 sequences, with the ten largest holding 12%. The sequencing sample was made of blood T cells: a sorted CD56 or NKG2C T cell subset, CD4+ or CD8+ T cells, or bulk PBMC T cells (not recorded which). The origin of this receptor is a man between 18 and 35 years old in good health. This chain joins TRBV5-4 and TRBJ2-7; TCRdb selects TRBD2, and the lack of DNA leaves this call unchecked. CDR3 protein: CAGTERGAYEQYF.